These T cell receptor beta chains were read from a single sample in a study of CD8 T cells in Susac syndrome. TCRdb used MiXCR to reprocess the immunoSEQ multiplex PCR reads, holding one entry per CDR3 protein. This table holds about 300,000 distinct CDR3 sequences, approximately 90% found once. Sequenced input: CD8+ T cells from PBMCs. The receptors come from a human donor with multiple sclerosis. CDR3s include the opening cysteine and the closing phenylalanine or tryptophan. The order of the fields is CDR3 protein, CDR3 DNA, V gene, D gene, clone size, J gene. D genes are given only for firm matches. Clone size is shown for a subset of rows, as once, few, many or a class of expanded clone.

cdr3_aa: CSASTDPRGAQYF
cdr3_nt: TGCAGTGCTTCGACTGACCCGAGGGGGGCCCAGTACTTC
v_call: TRBV20-1
d_call: .
clone_size: .
j_call: TRBJ2-5

cdr3_aa: CASSLLHGRAYEQYF
cdr3_nt: TGTGCCAGCAGCTTGTTACACGGGCGCGCCTACGAGCAGTACTTC
v_call: TRBV5-6
d_call: .
clone_size: .
j_call: TRBJ2-7

cdr3_aa: CASSFPTGAGHEQFF
cdr3_nt: TGTGCCAGCAGCTTCCCGACAGGGGCTGGCCATGAGCAGTTCTTC
v_call: TRBV7-9
d_call: TRBD1
clone_size: .
j_call: TRBJ2-1

cdr3_aa: CASSPEIAGSYNEQFF
cdr3_nt: TGTGCCAGCAGCCCCGAGATAGCGGGCTCCTACAATGAGCAGTTCTTC
v_call: TRBV7-2
d_call: TRBD2
clone_size: few
j_call: TRBJ2-1

cdr3_aa: CASSPRTALNNYNPVWQETQYF
cdr3_nt: TGTGCCAGCAGCCCTCGGACAGCCCTCAACAACTATAACCCTGTGTGGCAAGAGACCCAGTACTTC
v_call: TRBV6-2/TRBV6-3
d_call: .
clone_size: once
j_call: TRBJ2-5

cdr3_aa: CASGPPAAPGELFF
cdr3_nt: TGTGCCAGCGGTCCGCCAGCAGCTCCCGGGGAGCTGTTTTTT
v_call: TRBV12-3/TRBV12-4
d_call: .
clone_size: .
j_call: TRBJ2-2

cdr3_aa: CASSQGQGTLNYGYTF
cdr3_nt: TGTGCCAGCAGCCAGGGACAGGGGACTTTAAACTATGGCTACACCTTC
v_call: TRBV3-1
d_call: TRBD1
clone_size: once
j_call: TRBJ1-2

cdr3_aa: CASSLSPGGGDRQYNEQFF
cdr3_nt: TGTGCCAGCAGCTTATCTCCAGGGGGCGGGGACAGACAATACAATGAGCAGTTCTTC
v_call: TRBV7-3
d_call: TRBD1
clone_size: .
j_call: TRBJ2-1

cdr3_aa: CSVEGSRAYEQFF
cdr3_nt: TGCAGCGTTGAGGGTAGCAGGGCCTATGAGCAGTTCTTC
v_call: TRBV29-1
d_call: .
clone_size: .
j_call: TRBJ2-1

cdr3_aa: CASTPWSGMTDTQYF
cdr3_nt: TGCGCCAGCACCCCTTGGTCAGGGATGACAGATACGCAGTATTTT
v_call: TRBV5-1
d_call: .
clone_size: once
j_call: TRBJ2-3

cdr3_aa: CASSSGQGIRQFF
cdr3_nt: TGTGCCAGCAGCTCCGGCCAGGGGATCCGGCAGTTCTTC
v_call: TRBV5-6
d_call: .
clone_size: .
j_call: TRBJ2-1

cdr3_aa: CASSFQGGETQYF
cdr3_nt: TGTGCCAGCAGCTTTCAGGGGGGAGAGACCCAGTACTTC
v_call: TRBV5-4
d_call: .
clone_size: .
j_call: TRBJ2-5

cdr3_aa: CSARDLNLAGDQPQHF
cdr3_nt: TGCAGTGCTAGAGATCTTAATTTGGCAGGGGATCAGCCCCAGCATTTT
v_call: TRBV20-1
d_call: .
clone_size: .
j_call: TRBJ1-5

cdr3_aa: CASSFAGDEKLFF
cdr3_nt: TGTGCCAGCAGTTTCGCGGGGGATGAAAAACTGTTTTTT
v_call: TRBV27
d_call: .
clone_size: .
j_call: TRBJ1-4